This entry lists 16 T cell receptor beta chains sequenced from one sample in a study of blood T cells in healthy people across ages. PCR was performed a second time for roughly 7 to 11 cycles using a sample-barcoded 5' primer and a J-beta primer mix. From the 5' RACE reads, TCRdb called clonotypes with MiXCR, one entry per CDR3 protein. The table shows some 1 million distinct CDR3 sequences, with 40% to 55% occurring only once. Sequencing used blood. The receptors were gathered from a woman in her sixties or seventies in good health.

This clonotype has more than one count but fewer than ten. The chain is built from TRBV7-9 and TRBJ2-7; TRBD2 agrees at 7 bases. The CDR3 has 14 amino acids. Per germline, CDR1 SEHNR and CDR2 FQNEAQ (reference sequence). Germline trimming cut 3 bases from V and 5 bases from J; bases unmatched to any gene: 7. The CDR3 loop is CASSLVGEGHEQYF. Written as DNA, the CDR3 is TGTGCCAGCAGCTTGGTGGGGGAGGGTCACGAGCAGTACTTC. Filled out from reference TRBV7-9 and TRBJ2-7, the complete variable domain reads DTGVSQNPRHKITKRGQNVTFRCDPISEHNRLYWYRQTLGQGPEFLTYFQNEAQLEKSRLLSDRFSAERPKGSFSTLEIQRTEQGDSAMYLCASSLVGEGHEQYFGPGTRLTVT.

The chain combines TRBV11-1 with TRBJ2-7; D is ambiguous. The V and J ends lost 2 bases and 0 bases respectively, with 11 bases between them. Germline CDR1 reads SGHAT; CDR2 reads FQDESV (reference sequence). CDR3 size: 15 residues. In DNA, the CDR3 is TGTGCCAGCAGCTTATATCGCACGAGCTCCTACGAGCAGTACTTC. This codes for CASSLYRTSSYEQYF.

Only a few counts were recorded for this clonotype. V and J are TRBV7-7 and TRBJ2-7, with D perhaps TRBD2 (5 bases). V lost 4 bases and J lost 3, with 19 bases in between. Germline CDR1 and CDR2: SSHAT and FNYEAQ (reference sequence). The CDR3 totals 16 residues. The CDR3 loop is CASSSRTLPWHYEQYF. Written as DNA, the CDR3 is TGTGCCAGCAGCTCCCGGACTCTCCCCTGGCACTACGAGCAGTACTTC.

The rearrangement links TRBV19 to TRBJ2-7; D gene ambiguous. Trimming cost V 5 bases and J 0 bases, with 8 bases left between them. Germline lookup yields CDR1 LNHDA and CDR2 SQIVND (reference sequence). This CDR3 region has 13 residues. The CDR3, as DNA: TGTGCCAGTAGTGGGTACGGCTCCTACGAGCAGTACTTC. Its protein product is CASSGYGSYEQYF.

The rearrangement uses TRBV14 and TRBJ2-1; D is possibly TRBD2 (5 bases). The V gene lost 1 base and the J gene lost 4 bases, with 11 bases spanning the gap. Germline CDR1 and CDR2: SGHDN and FVKESK. This CDR3 has 15 amino acids. CDR3 amino acids: CASSQGRAPYNEQFF. CDR3 DNA sequence: TGTGCCAGCAGCCAAGGGCGGGCCCCATACAATGAGCAGTTCTTC.

The chain joins TRBV19 to TRBJ2-1, with a possible D match to TRBD1 (5 bases). Germline V gene data show CDR1 as LNHDA and CDR2 as SQIVND (reference sequence). This CDR3 is built from 14 residues. The V end lost 2 bases, the J end lost 7 bases, and 12 bases lay between the germline ends. The CDR3 here is CASSIQGVKNEQFF. DNA of the CDR3: TGTGCCAGTAGTATACAGGGCGTTAAAAATGAGCAGTTCTTC.

This clonotype occurred many times. V usage is TRBV7-6 and J usage is TRBJ2-7; 10 bases line up with TRBD2. The V gene's germline CDR1 is SGHVS and CDR2 FNYEAQ. This CDR3 is built from 15 residues. With V trimmed by 1 base and J by 5 bases, 5 bases remained unmatched. CDR3 protein: CASSLVSGRVDEQYF. The CDR3 region has the DNA TGTGCCAGCAGCTTAGTGAGCGGGAGGGTCGACGAGCAGTACTTC.

The chain combines TRBV5-1 with TRBJ2-5; possible D gene TRBD2, 6 bases. This CDR3 has 16 residues. Per the germline V gene, CDR1 is SGHRS and CDR2 is YFSETQ. V lost 6 bases to trimming and J lost 11 bases, with 29 bases between them. The CDR3 loop reads CASTALVWRDGGEQYF. CDR3 nucleotides: TGCGCCAGCACGGCACTAGTCTGGCGGGATGGGGGTGAGCAGTACTTC.

This clonotype appeared a few times. This chain uses TRBV6-5 with TRBJ2-5; D gene uncertain. Germline CDR1 is MNHEY and CDR2 is SVGAGI. V lost 2 bases, J lost 1 base, and 5 bases lay in between. The CDR3 covers 13 residues. CDR3: CASSYGPQETQYF. CDR3 DNA: TGTGCCAGCAGTTACGGTCCCCAAGAGACCCAGTACTTC.

This clonotype showed up just a few times. This chain joins TRBV27 and TRBJ2-7; TRBD1 matches at 7 bases. Germline CDR1 and CDR2: MNHEY and SMNVEV (reference sequence). The CDR3 is made up of 14 amino acids. The trim removed 6 bases at V and 1 base at J, leaving 6 bases unmatched. Here the CDR3 reads CASRSGTDSYEQYF. CDR3 sequence (DNA): TGTGCCAGCAGGTCCGGGACAGATTCCTACGAGCAGTACTTC.

This clonotype was observed once. This chain uses TRBV9 with TRBJ2-1, with 10 bases lining up with TRBD2. After removal of 3 bases from V and 6 bases from J, the junction contained 9 bases not matched to a gene. This CDR3 is 16 amino acids long. Germline V gene lookup returns CDR1 SGDLS and CDR2 YYNGEE. CDR3 protein: CASSGTSGRTPNEQFF. CDR3 bases: TGTGCCAGCAGCGGGACTAGCGGAAGAACCCCCAATGAGCAGTTCTTC.

The genes are TRBV7-2 and TRBJ2-7, with 7 bases that match TRBD2. The length of the CDR3 is 15 residues. V lost 0 bases, J lost 3 bases, and 5 bases stayed unmatched. The V gene's germline CDR1 is SGHTA and CDR2 FQGNSA. In nucleotides, the CDR3 is TGTGCCAGCAGCTTAGCCCCGCGGGAGCACTACGAGCAGTACTTC. This gives the protein CASSLAPREHYEQYF.

Notes on this clonotype: One end of the junction is discordant with germline, which a read error may explain. The J gene is TRBJ2-5, the V gene TRBV29-1; tentatively, D is TRBD2 (6 bases). The CDR3 contains 15 residues. Germline assignment: CDR1 SQVTM and CDR2 ANQGSEA. The DNA of the CDR3 is TGCAGCGTGACCGCGGGGACGTCTTACCAAGAGACCCAGCACTTC. Translation: CSVTAGTSYQETQHF.

This clonotype was picked up one time. A junction boundary mismatches the germline segment, possibly from a read error. The rearrangement joins TRBV7-9 to TRBJ2-5; TRBD2 aligns across 14 bases. Germline V gives CDR1 SEHNR, CDR2 FQNEAQ (reference sequence). The CDR3 sequence is 15 residues long. Written as DNA, the CDR3 is TGTGTCAGCAGCCCGGGACTAGCGGGAGCGGAGACCCAGTACTTC. The encoded protein is CVSSPGLAGAETQYF.

The sample holds one count of this clonotype. A read error may explain this, as a much larger clone is one base away. The CDR3 coding sequence is TGTGTCAGCAGCTTAGGACCGAACGGGCTTTCCTCCTACAATGAGCAGTACTTC. Translating it yields CVSSLGPNGLSSYNEQYF. The gene calls are TRBV11-2 and TRBJ2-7, with unresolved D. Looked up from germline, CDR1 is SGHAT and CDR2 is FQNNGV. This CDR3 has 18 amino acids. Full variable domain (outside the CDR3, taken from reference TRBV11-2 and TRBJ2-7): EAGVAQSPRYKIIEKRQSVAFWCNPISGHATLYWYQQILGQGPKLLIQFQNNGVVDDSQLPKDRFSAERLKGVDSTLKIQPAKLEDSAVYLCVSSLGPNGLSSYNEQYFGPGTRLTVT.

The chain is built from TRBV21-1 and TRBJ1-3. TRBV21-1 is a pseudogene segment. The CDR3 is 17 amino acids. Written as DNA, the CDR3 is TGTGCCAGCAGCAGGGTACAAGACGGAATCTCTGGAAACACCATATATTTT. Protein sequence: CASSRVQDGISGNTIYF.